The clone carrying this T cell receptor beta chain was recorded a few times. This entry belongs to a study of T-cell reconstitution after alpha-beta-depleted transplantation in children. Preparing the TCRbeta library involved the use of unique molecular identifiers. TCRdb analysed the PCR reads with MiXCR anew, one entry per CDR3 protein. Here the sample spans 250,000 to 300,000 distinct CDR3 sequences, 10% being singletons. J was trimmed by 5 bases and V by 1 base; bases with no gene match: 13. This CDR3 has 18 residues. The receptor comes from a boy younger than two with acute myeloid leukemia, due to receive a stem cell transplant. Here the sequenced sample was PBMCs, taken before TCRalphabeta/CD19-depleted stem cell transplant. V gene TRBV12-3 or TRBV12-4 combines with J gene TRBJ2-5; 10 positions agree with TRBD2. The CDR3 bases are TGTGCCAGCAGTTTAGAGATTACCAAGCGGGGGGGCCTGGAGACCCAGTACTTC. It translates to CASSLEITKRGGLETQYF.